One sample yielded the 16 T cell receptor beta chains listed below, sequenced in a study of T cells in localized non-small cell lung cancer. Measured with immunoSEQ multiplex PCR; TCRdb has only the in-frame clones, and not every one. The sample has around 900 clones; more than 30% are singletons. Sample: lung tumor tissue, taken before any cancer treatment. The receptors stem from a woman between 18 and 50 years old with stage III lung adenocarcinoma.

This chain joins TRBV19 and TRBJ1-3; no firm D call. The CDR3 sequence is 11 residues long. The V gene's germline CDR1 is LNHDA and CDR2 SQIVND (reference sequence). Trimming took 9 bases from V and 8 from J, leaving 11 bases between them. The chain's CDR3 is CASNRGYTIYF. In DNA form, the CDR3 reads TGTGCCAGCAACCGTGGCTACACCATATATTTT.

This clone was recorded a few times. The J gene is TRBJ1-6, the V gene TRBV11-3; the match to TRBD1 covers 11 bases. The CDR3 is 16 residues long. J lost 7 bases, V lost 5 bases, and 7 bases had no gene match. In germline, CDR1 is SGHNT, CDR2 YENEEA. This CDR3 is CASSQPDRGPNSPLHF. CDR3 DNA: TGTGCCAGCAGCCAACCGGACAGGGGGCCAAATTCACCCCTCCACTTT.

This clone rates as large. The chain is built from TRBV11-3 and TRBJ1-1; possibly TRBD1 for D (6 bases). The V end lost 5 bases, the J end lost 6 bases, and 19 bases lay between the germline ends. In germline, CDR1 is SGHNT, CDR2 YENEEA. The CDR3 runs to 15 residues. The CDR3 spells CASSPQTGWMAEAFF. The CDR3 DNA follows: TGTGCCAGCAGCCCCCAGACAGGTTGGATGGCTGAAGCTTTCTTT.

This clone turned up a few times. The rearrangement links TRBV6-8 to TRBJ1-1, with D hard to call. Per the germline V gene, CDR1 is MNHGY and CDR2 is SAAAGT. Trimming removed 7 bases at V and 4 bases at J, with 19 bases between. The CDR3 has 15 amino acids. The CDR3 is CASTPEPLLSTEAFF. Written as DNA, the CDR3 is TGTGCCAGCACCCCTGAACCTTTGCTGAGCACTGAAGCTTTCTTT.

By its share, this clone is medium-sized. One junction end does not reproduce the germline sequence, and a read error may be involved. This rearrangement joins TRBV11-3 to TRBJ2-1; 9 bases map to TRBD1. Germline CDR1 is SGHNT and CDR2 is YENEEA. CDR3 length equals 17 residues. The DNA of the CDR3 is TGTGCTAGCAGCCCCCATCCGGGACAGGGCGCGGACAATGAGCAGTTCTTC. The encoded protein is CASSPHPGQGADNEQFF.

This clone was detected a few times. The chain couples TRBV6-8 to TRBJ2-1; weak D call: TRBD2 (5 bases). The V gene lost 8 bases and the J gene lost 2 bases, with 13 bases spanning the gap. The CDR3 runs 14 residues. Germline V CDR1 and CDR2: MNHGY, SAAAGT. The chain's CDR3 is CASRQERTYNEQFF. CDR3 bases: TGTGCCAGCCGCCAAGAGCGGACCTACAATGAGCAGTTCTTC.

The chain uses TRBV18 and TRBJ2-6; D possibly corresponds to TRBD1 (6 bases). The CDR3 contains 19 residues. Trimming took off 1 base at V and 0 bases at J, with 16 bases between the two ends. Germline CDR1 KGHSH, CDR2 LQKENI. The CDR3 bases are TGTGCCAGCTCACCACAACTAGGACAGCGCTTCTCTGGGGCCAACGTCCTGACTTTC. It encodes CASSPQLGQRFSGANVLTF. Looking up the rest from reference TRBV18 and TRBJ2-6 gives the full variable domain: NAGVMQNPRHLVRRRGQEARLRCSPMKGHSHVYWYRQLPEEGLKFMVYLQKENIIDESGMPKERFSAEFPKEGPSILRIQQVVRGDSAAYFCASSPQLGQRFSGANVLTFGAGSRLTVL.

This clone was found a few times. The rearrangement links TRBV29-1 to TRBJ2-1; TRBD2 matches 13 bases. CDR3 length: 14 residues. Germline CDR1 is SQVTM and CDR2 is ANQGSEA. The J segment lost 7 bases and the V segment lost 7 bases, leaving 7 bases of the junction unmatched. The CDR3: CSAKLAGGRNEQFF. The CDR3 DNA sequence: TGCAGCGCCAAACTAGCGGGGGGGCGGAATGAGCAGTTCTTC.

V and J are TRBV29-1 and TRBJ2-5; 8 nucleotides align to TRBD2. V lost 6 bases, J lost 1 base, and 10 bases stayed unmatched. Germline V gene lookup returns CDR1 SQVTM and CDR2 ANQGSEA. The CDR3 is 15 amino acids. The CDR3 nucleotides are TGCAGCGTGGTGAGGATGCGGGGGGTCCAAGAGACCCAGTACTTC. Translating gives CSVVRMRGVQETQYF.

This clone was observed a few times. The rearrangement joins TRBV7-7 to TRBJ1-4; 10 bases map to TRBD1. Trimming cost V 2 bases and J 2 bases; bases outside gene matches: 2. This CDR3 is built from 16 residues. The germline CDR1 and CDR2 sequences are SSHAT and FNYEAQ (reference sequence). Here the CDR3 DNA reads TGTGCCAGCAGCTTAAGACAGGGGGCGACTAATGAAAAACTGTTTTTT. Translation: CASSLRQGATNEKLFF.

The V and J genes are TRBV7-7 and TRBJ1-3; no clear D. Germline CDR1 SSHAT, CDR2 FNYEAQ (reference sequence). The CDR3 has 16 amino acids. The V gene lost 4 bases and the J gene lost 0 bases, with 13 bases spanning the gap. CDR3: CASSSGPVPSGNTIYF. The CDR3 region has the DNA TGTGCCAGCAGCTCAGGACCCGTACCCTCTGGAAACACCATATATTTT.

For the CDR3, the DNA is TGTGCCAGCAGCACCTGGACAGCTCCCAGGACTGGAAACACCATATATTTT. Protein: CASSTWTAPRTGNTIYF. The chain is built from TRBV9 and TRBJ1-3; TRBD1 is a possible D gene (6 bases). The CDR3 covers 17 residues. Germline V lookup: CDR1 SGDLS, CDR2 YYNGEE. Trimming left V 4 bases short and J 2 bases short, with 19 bases between.

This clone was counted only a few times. CDR3 sequence reads: CASSFPGQGDIYGYTF. Here the CDR3 DNA reads TGTGCCAGTAGCTTCCCGGGACAGGGTGATATCTATGGCTACACCTTC. This chain uses TRBV19 with TRBJ1-2; 9 bases are a match to TRBD1. The CDR3 runs 16 residues. Germline V gives CDR1 LNHDA, CDR2 SQIVND (reference sequence). V shed 6 bases, J shed 4 bases, and the junction held 12 bases outside the gene matches.

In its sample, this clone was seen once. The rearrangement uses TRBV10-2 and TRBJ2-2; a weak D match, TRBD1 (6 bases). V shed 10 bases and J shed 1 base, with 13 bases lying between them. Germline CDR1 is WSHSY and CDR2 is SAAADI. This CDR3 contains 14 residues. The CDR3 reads CAIIGQLNTGELFF. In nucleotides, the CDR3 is TGCGCCATCATAGGACAGCTGAACACCGGGGAGCTGTTTTTT.

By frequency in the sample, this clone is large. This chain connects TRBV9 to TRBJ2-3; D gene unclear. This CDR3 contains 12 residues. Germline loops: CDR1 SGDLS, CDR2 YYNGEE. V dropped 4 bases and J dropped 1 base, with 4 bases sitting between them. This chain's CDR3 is CASSYRTDTQYF. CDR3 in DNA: TGTGCCAGCAGCTATCGCACAGATACGCAGTATTTT.

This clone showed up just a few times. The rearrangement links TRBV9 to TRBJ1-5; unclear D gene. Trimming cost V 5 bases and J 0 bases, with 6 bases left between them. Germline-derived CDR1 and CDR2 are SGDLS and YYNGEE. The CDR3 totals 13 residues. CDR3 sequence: CASSVFSNQPQHF. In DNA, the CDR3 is TGTGCCAGCAGTGTTTTTAGCAATCAGCCCCAGCATTTT. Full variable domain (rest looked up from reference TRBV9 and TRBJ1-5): DSGVTQTPKHLITATGQRVTLRCSPRSGDLSVYWYQQSLDQGLQFLIQYYNGEERAKGNILERFSAQQFPDLHSELNLSSLELGDSALYFCASSVFSNQPQHFGDGTRLSIL.